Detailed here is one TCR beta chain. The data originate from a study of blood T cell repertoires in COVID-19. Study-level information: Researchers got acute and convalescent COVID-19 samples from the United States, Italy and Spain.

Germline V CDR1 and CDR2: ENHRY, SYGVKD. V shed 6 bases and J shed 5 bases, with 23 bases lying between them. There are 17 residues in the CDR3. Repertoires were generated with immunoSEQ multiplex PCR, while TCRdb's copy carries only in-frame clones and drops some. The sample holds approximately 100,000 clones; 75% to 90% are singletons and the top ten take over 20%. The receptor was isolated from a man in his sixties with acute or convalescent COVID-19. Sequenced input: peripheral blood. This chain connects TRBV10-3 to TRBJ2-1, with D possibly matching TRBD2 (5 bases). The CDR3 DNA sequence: TGTGCCATCAGGGCTGGCGGGTTTGGGAGATGGCACAATGAGCAGTTCTTC. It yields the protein CAIRAGGFGRWHNEQFF.